These T cell receptor beta chains were read from a single sample in a study of OX40 agonist ivuxolimab in advanced cancers. This table comes from immunoSEQ multiplex PCR, and its TCRdb copy is limited to in-frame clones, with some not included. Here the sample spans about 82,000 clones, around 88% being singletons. The specimen was CD4+ or CD8+ T cells sorted from blood, collected in a trial of the OX40 agonist ivuxolimab. The receptors originated from an adult with an advanced solid tumor such as melanoma, head and neck, liver or kidney cancer. The CDR3 runs from the conserved cysteine through the conserved F or W. The D gene is left open where the match is weak. A row's size may be missing; if present it is once, few, many or a size class.

v_gene	abundance	d_gene	j_gene	CDR3nt	CDR3aa
TRBV10-2	-	-	TRBJ2-7	TGCGCCAGCAGTGATACGAGCGGTAGCTCCTACGAGCAGTACTTC	CASSDTSGSSYEQYF
TRBV9	-	-	TRBJ1-1	TGTGCCAGCAGCGTAGCTCCGGGAAATCGGGGCACTGAAGCTTTCTTT	CASSVAPGNRGTEAFF
TRBV5-1	-	TRBD1	TRBJ2-7	TGCGCCAGCAGTTTCTTGACAGGGGCATCCTACGAGCAGTACTTC	CASSFLTGASYEQYF
TRBV11-2	few	-	TRBJ2-5	TGTGCCAGCAGCCGGGGAGTCCAAGAGACCCAGTACTTC	CASSRGVQETQYF
TRBV29-1	-	-	TRBJ2-3	TGCAGCGTTGAATCCCGGGCGCCCACAGATACGCAGTATTTT	CSVESRAPTDTQYF
TRBV7-9	-	TRBD1	TRBJ2-1	TGTGCCAGCAGCCTAACAGGGGGACAGGGGGGCCAGGAGCAGTTCTTC	CASSLTGGQGGQEQFF
TRBV6-5	once	-	TRBJ1-3	TGTGCCAGCAGAAGGGCCCGCTCTGGAAACACCATATATTTT	CASRRARSGNTIYF
TRBV7-2	-	-	TRBJ1-4	TGTGCCAGCAGCTTCTCAAGTTCAGGGAAAAATGAAAAACTGTTTTTT	CASSFSSSGKNEKLFF
TRBV28	-	TRBD2	TRBJ2-7	TGTGCCAGCAGTCTTAGCGGGATTACCTACGAGCAGTACTTC	CASSLSGITYEQYF
TRBV6-4	few	-	TRBJ2-1	TGTGCCAGCAGATCGGGAGATAATGAGCAGTTCTTC	CASRSGDNEQFF
TRBV5-4	-	-	TRBJ2-1	TGTGCCAGCAGCTTGCCCGGCGGCAGGGGATCCTACAATGAGCAGTTCTTC	CASSLPGGRGSYNEQFF
TRBV5-1	-	TRBD2	TRBJ2-7	TGCGCCAGCAGCCCCAGGCTAGCGGATTACGAGCAGTACTTC	CASSPRLADYEQYF
TRBV5-1	once	TRBD1	TRBJ2-2	TGCGCCAGCAGCTTGGAAGGGGGCGACACCGGGGAGCTGTTTTTT	CASSLEGGDTGELFF
TRBV7-2	-	TRBD2	TRBJ2-7	TGTGCCAGCAGCTTAGCGGGAGGGCCCGACGAGCAGTACTTC	CASSLAGGPDEQYF
TRBV19	-	TRBD1	TRBJ1-5	TGTGCCAGTAGCTATCGAAGACCGGGACAGGGGGCTTTGAGCAATCAGCCCCAGCATTTT	CASSYRRPGQGALSNQPQHF
TRBV27	-	-	TRBJ1-1	TGTGCCAGTAGATCTGAGGGTAAGAGGGCTTTCTTT	CASRSEGKRAFF
TRBV5-4	-	-	TRBJ1-2	TGTGCCAGCAGCTTGGACGGGGGAGGCTACACCTTC	CASSLDGGGYTF
TRBV10-3	-	TRBD2	TRBJ2-1	TGTGCCATCAGAAGGACTAGCGGATCTTACAATGAGCAGTTCTTC	CAIRRTSGSYNEQFF
TRBV4-2	-	-	TRBJ2-1	TGTGCCAGCAGCCAAGAGAGGCAGGAGCAGTTCTTC	CASSQERQEQFF
TRBV5-5	once	TRBD1	TRBJ2-5	TGTGCCAGCAGCTCGACAGGGCAAGAGACCCAGTACTTC	CASSSTGQETQYF
TRBV9	-	TRBD2	TRBJ2-3	TGTGCCAGCAGCACCGGGACTAGCGCAGATACGCAGTATTTT	CASSTGTSADTQYF
TRBV5-4	-	-	TRBJ2-1	TGTGCCAGCAGCTCCCTTCAGGGTAATGAGGAGCAGTTCTTC	CASSSLQGNEEQFF
TRBV5-6	once	TRBD2	TRBJ2-1	TGTGCCAGCAGCGCGGGAGTCTCCTACAATGAGCAGTTCTTC	CASSAGVSYNEQFF
TRBV5-4	once	-	TRBJ2-7	TGTGCCAGCACTCTCATGGGATCCCCTTCCTACGAGCAGTACTTC	CASTLMGSPSYEQYF
TRBV5-1	-	TRBD2	TRBJ2-2	TGCGCCAGCAGCTGGACTAGCGGGAGCGGCACCGGGGAGCTGTTTTTT	CASSWTSGSGTGELFF
TRBV27	-	TRBD1	TRBJ1-4	TGTGCCAGCAAAAGACAGGGGTATAATGAAAAACTGTTTTTT	CASKRQGYNEKLFF
TRBV4-2	once	TRBD2	TRBJ2-3	TGTGCCAGCAGCCAGGTCGGGAGGGCCTCTAGCACAGATACGCAGTATTTT	CASSQVGRASSTDTQYF
TRBV5-6	-	TRBD2	TRBJ2-7	TGTGCCAGCAGCTTGATCAGCGGGAGGAGGGAGCAGTACTTC	CASSLISGRREQYF
TRBV5-1	-	-	TRBJ2-3	TGCGCCAGCAGCTCGGACGGAGAATTCGATACGCAGTATTTT	CASSSDGEFDTQYF